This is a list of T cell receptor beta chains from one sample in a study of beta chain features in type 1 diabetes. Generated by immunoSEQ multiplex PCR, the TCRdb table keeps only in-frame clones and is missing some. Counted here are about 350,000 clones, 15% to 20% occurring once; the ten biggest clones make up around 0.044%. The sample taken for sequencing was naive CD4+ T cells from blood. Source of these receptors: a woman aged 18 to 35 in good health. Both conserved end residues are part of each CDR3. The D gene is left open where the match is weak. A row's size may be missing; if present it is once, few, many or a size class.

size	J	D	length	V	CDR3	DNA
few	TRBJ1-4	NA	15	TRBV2	CASRERPASNEKLFF	TGTGCCAGCAGAGAGAGGCCTGCGTCTAATGAAAAACTGTTTTTT
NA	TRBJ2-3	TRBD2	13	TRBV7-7	CASSLARGDTQYF	TGTGCTAGCAGCTTAGCGCGGGGGGATACGCAGTATTTT
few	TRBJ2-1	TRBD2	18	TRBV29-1	CSANRGHGLAASYNEQFF	TGCAGCGCTAATAGGGGACACGGACTAGCGGCCTCCTACAATGAGCAGTTCTTC
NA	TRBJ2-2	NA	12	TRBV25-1	CASGGFTGELFF	TGTGCCAGCGGAGGGTTCACCGGGGAGCTGTTTTTT
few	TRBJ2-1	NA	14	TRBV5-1	CASSLAQVNNEQFF	TGCGCCAGCAGCTTGGCCCAGGTAAACAATGAGCAGTTCTTC
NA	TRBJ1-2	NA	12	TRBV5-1	CASSLEKAPGTF	TGCGCCAGCAGCTTGGAAAAGGCCCCGGGGACCTTC
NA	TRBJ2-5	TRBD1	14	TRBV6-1	CASSDGTGVETQYF	TGTGCCAGCAGTGATGGGACAGGGGTGGAGACCCAGTACTTC
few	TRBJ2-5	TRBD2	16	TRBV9	CASSAGGTSGGETQYF	TGTGCCAGCAGCGCGGGCGGGACTAGCGGAGGGGAGACCCAGTACTTC
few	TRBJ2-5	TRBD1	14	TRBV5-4	CASSVDRGRETQYF	TGTGCCAGCAGCGTGGACAGGGGGCGGGAGACCCAGTACTTC
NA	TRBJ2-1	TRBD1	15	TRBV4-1	CASSPGQGGNNEQFF	TGCGCCAGCAGCCCTGGACAGGGCGGGAACAATGAGCAGTTCTTC
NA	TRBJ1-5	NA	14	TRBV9	CASSVAGSGQPQHF	TGTGCCAGCAGCGTAGCAGGGTCAGGTCAGCCCCAGCATTTT
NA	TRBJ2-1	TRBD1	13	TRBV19	CASRDSHYNEQFF	TGTGCCAGCCGGGACAGCCATTACAATGAGCAGTTCTTC
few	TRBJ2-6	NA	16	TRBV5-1	CASQGGTASGANVLTF	TGCGCCAGCCAAGGGGGGACAGCTTCTGGGGCCAACGTCCTGACTTTC
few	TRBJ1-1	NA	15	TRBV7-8	CASGRSQLLNTEAFF	TGTGCCAGCGGCCGGAGTCAGCTATTGAACACTGAAGCTTTCTTT
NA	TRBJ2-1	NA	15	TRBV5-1	CASSFGGVPSNEQFF	TGCGCCAGCAGCTTTGGAGGGGTCCCCTCCAATGAGCAGTTCTTC
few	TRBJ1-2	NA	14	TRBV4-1	CASSYSEQGKGYTF	TGCGCCAGCAGCTATTCAGAACAGGGAAAGGGCTACACCTTC
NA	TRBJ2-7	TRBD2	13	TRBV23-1	CARPGGMRYEQYF	TGCGCCCGTCCGGGGGGGATGCGATACGAGCAGTACTTC
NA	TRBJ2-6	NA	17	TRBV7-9	CASSKRVSRSGANVLTF	TGTGCCAGCAGCAAGAGGGTTTCCCGCTCTGGGGCCAACGTCCTGACTTTC
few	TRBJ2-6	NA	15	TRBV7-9	CASSTTGAGANVLTF	TGTGCCAGCAGCACAACAGGAGCTGGGGCCAACGTCCTGACTTTC
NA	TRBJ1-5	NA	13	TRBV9	CASSVDTYQPQHF	TGTGCCAGCAGCGTAGACACATATCAGCCCCAGCATTTT
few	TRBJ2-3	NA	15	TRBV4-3	CASSQEYKGEDTQYF	TGCGCCAGCAGCCAAGAGTACAAGGGAGAAGATACGCAGTATTTT
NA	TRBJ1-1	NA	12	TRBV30	CASSGVNTEAFF	TGTGCCTCTTCCGGGGTGAACACTGAAGCTTTCTTT
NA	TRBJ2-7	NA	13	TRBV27	CASSLSPVDEQYF	TGTGCCAGCAGTTTATCCCCGGTGGACGAGCAGTACTTC
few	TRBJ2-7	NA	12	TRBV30	CAWSLTEGEQYF	TGTGCCTGGAGCCTTACAGAGGGCGAGCAGTACTTC
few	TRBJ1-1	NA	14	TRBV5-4	CASSRKGGHTEAFF	TGTGCCAGCAGTCGGAAAGGGGGACACACTGAAGCTTTCTTT
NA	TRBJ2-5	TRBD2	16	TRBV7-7	CASSPGLADFQETQYF	TGTGCTAGCAGCCCGGGACTAGCGGACTTCCAAGAGACCCAGTACTTC
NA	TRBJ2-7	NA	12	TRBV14	CASSQVPDEQYF	TGTGCCAGCAGCCAAGTCCCGGACGAGCAGTACTTC
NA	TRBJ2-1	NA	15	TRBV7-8	CASSLGDRQYNEQFF	TGTGCCAGCAGCTTAGGGGATCGACAGTACAATGAGCAGTTCTTC
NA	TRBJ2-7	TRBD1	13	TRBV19	CASSTTGAYEQYF	TGTGCCAGTAGTACGACAGGGGCCTACGAGCAGTACTTC
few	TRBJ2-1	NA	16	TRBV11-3	CASSLGRGQYYNEQFF	TGTGCCAGCAGCTTAGGCCGCGGGCAATATTACAATGAGCAGTTCTTC
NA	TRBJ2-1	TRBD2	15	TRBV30	CAWSMTSGTPREQFF	TGTGCCTGGAGTATGACTAGCGGGACCCCCAGGGAGCAGTTCTTC
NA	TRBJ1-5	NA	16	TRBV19	CASSIGRSASNQPQHF	TGTGCCAGTAGTATAGGGAGGTCAGCCTCGAATCAGCCCCAGCATTTT
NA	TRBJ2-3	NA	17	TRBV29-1	CSARGYQGPVGTDTQYF	TGCAGCGCTCGCGGTTACCAGGGGCCAGTGGGCACAGATACGCAGTATTTT
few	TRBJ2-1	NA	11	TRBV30	CAWSVFGEQFF	TGTGCCTGGAGTGTGTTCGGGGAGCAGTTCTTC
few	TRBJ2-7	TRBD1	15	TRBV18	CASSPPGQTLYEQYF	TGTGCCAGCTCACCACCGGGACAGACGCTATACGAGCAGTACTTC
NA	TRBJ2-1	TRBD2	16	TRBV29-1	CSVPEGFTSGWNEQFF	TGCAGCGTCCCCGAAGGCTTTACTAGCGGGTGGAATGAGCAGTTCTTC
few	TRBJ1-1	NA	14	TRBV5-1	CASSLGPASGGAFF	TGCGCCAGCAGCTTGGGGCCGGCTAGCGGCGGAGCTTTCTTT
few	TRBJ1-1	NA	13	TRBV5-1	CASSIGSATEAFF	TGCGCCAGCAGCATAGGGAGTGCCACTGAAGCTTTCTTT
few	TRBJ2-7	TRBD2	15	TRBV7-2	CASRLLSGTAYEQYF	TGTGCCAGCAGACTCCTGAGCGGGACCGCCTACGAGCAGTACTTC
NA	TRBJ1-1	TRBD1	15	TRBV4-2	CASSQGTGMGTEAFF	TGTGCCAGCAGCCAAGGGACAGGGATGGGCACTGAAGCTTTCTTT
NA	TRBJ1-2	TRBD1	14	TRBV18	CASSPTGEWDGYTF	TGTGCCAGCTCACCGACAGGGGAATGGGATGGCTACACCTTC
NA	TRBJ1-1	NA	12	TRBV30	CAWEGVNTEAFF	TGTGCCTGGGAGGGGGTGAACACTGAAGCTTTCTTT
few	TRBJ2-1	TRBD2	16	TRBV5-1	CASSSTSGSSYNEQFF	TGCGCCAGCAGCTCAACTAGCGGATCCTCCTACAATGAGCAGTTCTTC
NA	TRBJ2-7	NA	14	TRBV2	CASSDRVHSYEQYF	TGTGCCAGCAGTGATCGGGTTCACTCCTACGAGCAGTACTTC
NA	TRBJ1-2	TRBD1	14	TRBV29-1	CSVDTGVYIYGYTF	TGCAGCGTTGATACAGGGGTTTATATCTATGGCTACACCTTC
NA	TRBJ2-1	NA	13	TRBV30	CAWSVSGYNEQFF	TGTGCCTGGAGTGTCAGCGGGTACAATGAGCAGTTCTTC
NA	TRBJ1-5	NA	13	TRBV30	CAWDKGTNQPQHF	TGTGCCTGGGATAAGGGGACAAATCAGCCCCAGCATTTT
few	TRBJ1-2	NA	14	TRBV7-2	CASSLASNIYGYTF	TGTGCCAGCAGCTTAGCGTCCAACATCTATGGCTACACCTTC
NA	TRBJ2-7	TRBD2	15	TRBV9	CASSVGMTSSHEQYF	TGTGCCAGCAGCGTAGGTATGACTAGCTCCCACGAGCAGTACTTC
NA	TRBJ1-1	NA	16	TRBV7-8	CASSLVGGRMNTEAFF	TGTGCCAGCAGCTTAGTCGGCGGCAGAATGAACACTGAAGCTTTCTTT
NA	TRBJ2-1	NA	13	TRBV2	CASSATQDSEQFF	TGTGCCAGCAGTGCAACCCAGGACAGTGAGCAGTTCTTC
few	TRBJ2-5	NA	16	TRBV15	CATSRVGGLNQETQYF	TGTGCCACCAGCAGAGTCGGGGGGCTTAACCAAGAGACCCAGTACTTC
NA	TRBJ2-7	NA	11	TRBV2	CASSDTVEQYF	TGTGCCAGCAGTGATACAGTAGAGCAGTACTTC
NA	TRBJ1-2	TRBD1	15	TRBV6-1	CASSLGTGGNYGYTF	TGTGCCAGCAGTCTAGGGACAGGGGGTAACTATGGCTACACCTTC
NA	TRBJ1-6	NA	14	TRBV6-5	CASSVEGLRSPLHF	TGTGCCAGCAGTGTTGAGGGACTAAGATCACCCCTCCACTTT
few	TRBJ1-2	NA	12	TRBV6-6	CASSYSAYGYTF	TGTGCCAGCAGTTACTCGGCATATGGCTACACCTTC
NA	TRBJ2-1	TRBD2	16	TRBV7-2	CASSSLAGGHYNEQFF	TGTGCCAGCAGCTCACTAGCGGGGGGGCACTACAATGAGCAGTTCTTC
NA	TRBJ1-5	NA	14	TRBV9	CASSVGQLEQPQHF	TGTGCCAGCAGCGTAGGACAGTTGGAACAGCCCCAGCATTTT
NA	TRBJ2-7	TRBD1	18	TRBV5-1	CASTKGQNPLSSSYEQYF	TGCGCCAGCACCAAGGGACAGAATCCACTATCTAGCTCCTACGAGCAGTACTTC
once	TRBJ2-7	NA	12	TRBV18	CASSPSSYEQYF	TGTGCCAGCTCACCTAGCTCCTACGAGCAGTACTTC